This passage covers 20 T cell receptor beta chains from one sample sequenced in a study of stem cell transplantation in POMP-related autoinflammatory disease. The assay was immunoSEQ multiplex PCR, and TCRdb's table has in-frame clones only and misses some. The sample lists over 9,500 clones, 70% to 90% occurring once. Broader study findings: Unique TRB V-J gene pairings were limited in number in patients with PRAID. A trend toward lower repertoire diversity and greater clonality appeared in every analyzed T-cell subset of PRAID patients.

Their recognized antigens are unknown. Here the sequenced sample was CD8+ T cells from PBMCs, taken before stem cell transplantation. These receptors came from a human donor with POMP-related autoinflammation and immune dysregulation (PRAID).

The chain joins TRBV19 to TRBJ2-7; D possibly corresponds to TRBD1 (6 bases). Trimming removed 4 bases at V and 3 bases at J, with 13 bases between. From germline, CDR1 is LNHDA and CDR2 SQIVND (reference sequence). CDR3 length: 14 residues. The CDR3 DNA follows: TGTGCCAGTAGTACCCCCACAGGGATCTACGAGCAGTACTTC. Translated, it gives CASSTPTGIYEQYF.

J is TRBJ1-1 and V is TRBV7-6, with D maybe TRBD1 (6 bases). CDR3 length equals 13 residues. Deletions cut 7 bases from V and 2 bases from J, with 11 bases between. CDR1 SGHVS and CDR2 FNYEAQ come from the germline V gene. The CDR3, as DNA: TGTGCCAGCACCGTGGACAGAAACACTGAAGCTTTCTTT. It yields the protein CASTVDRNTEAFF.

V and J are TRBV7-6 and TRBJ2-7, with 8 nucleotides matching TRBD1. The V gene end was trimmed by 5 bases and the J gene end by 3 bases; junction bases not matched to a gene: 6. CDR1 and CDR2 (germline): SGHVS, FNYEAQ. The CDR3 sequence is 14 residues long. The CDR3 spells CASSLGQGGYEQYF. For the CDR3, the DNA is TGTGCCAGCAGCCTCGGACAGGGTGGCTACGAGCAGTACTTC.

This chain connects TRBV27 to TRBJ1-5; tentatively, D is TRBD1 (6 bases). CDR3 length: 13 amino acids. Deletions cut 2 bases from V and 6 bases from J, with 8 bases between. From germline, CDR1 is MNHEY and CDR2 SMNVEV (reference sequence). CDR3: CASSLRGTQPQHF. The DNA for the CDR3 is TGTGCCAGCAGTTTAAGGGGGACTCAGCCCCAGCATTTT.

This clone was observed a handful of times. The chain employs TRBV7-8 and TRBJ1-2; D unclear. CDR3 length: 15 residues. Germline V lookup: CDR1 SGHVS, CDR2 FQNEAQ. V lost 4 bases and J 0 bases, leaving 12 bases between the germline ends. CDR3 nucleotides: TGTGCCAGCAGCTACAGTAGGGCCTCTAACTATGGCTACACCTTC. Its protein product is CASSYSRASNYGYTF.

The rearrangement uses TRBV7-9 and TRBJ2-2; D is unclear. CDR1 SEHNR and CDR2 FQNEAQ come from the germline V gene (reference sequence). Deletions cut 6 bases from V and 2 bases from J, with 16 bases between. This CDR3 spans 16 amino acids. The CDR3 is CASSDKSDHNTGELFF. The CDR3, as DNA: TGTGCCAGCAGTGACAAATCCGACCACAACACCGGGGAGCTGTTTTTT.

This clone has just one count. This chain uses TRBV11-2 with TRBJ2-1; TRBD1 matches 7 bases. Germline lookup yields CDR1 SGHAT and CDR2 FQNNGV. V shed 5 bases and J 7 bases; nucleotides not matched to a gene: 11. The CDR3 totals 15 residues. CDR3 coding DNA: TGTGCCAGCAGCACCTGGACAGGTACCAGGAATGAGCAGTTCTTC. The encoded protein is CASSTWTGTRNEQFF.

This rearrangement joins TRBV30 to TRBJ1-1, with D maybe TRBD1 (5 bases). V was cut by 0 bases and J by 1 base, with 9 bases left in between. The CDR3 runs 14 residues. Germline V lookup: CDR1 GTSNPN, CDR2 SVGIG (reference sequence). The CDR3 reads CAWSVGGGNTEAFF. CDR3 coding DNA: TGTGCCTGGAGTGTAGGTGGGGGGAACACTGAAGCTTTCTTT.

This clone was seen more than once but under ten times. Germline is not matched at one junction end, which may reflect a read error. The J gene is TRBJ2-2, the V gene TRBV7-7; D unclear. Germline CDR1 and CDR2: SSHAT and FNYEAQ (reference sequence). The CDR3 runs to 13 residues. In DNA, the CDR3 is TGTGCTAGCAGCGCCTATGGGACCGGGGAGCTGTTTTTT. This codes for CASSAYGTGELFF.

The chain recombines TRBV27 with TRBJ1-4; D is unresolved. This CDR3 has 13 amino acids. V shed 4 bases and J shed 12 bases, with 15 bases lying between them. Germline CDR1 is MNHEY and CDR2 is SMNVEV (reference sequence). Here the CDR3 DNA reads TGTGCCAGCAGTTATACTCCTCAGCGGGAACTGTTTTTT. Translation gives CASSYTPQRELFF. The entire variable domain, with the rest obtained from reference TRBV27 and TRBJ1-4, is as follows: EAQVTQNPRYLITVTGKKLTVTCSQNMNHEYMSWYRQDPGLGLRQIYYSMNVEVTDKGDVPEGYKVSRKEKRNFPLILESPSPNQTSLYFCASSYTPQRELFFGSGTQLSVL.

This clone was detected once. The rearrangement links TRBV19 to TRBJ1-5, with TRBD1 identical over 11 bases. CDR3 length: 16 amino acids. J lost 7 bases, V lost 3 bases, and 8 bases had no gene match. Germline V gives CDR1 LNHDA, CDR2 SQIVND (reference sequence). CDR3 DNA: TGTGCCAGTAGTATTACCGGGACAGGGGGGGTCCAGCCCCAGCATTTT. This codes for CASSITGTGGVQPQHF.

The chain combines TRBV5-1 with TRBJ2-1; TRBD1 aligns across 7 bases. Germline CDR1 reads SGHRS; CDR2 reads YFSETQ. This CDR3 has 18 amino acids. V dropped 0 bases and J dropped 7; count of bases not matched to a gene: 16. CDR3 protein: CASSLAPLLVGGQNEQFF. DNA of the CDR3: TGCGCCAGCAGCTTGGCCCCCCTACTAGTAGGGGGCCAAAATGAGCAGTTCTTC.

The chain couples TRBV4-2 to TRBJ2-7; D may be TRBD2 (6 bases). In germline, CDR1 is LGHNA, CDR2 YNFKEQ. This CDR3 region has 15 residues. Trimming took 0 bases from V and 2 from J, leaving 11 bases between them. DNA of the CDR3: TGTGCCAGCAGCCAAGAGATGGGGGAGGCCTACGAGCAGTACTTC. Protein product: CASSQEMGEAYEQYF.

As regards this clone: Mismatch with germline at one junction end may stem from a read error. The CDR3 sequence: CASSPPGGLEQYF. The CDR3 DNA reads TGTGCTAGCAGCCCACCGGGGGGTCTCGAGCAGTACTTC. This sequence joins TRBV7-7 and TRBJ2-7; 7 positions agree with TRBD2. The V gene's germline CDR1 is SSHAT and CDR2 FNYEAQ (reference sequence). The CDR3 runs to 13 residues.

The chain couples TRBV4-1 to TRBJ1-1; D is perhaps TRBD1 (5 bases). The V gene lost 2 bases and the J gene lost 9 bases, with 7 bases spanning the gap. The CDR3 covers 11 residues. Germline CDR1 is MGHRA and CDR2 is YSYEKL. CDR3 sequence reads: CASSQKGQAFF. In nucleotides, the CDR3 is TGCGCCAGCAGCCAAAAGGGGCAAGCTTTCTTT.

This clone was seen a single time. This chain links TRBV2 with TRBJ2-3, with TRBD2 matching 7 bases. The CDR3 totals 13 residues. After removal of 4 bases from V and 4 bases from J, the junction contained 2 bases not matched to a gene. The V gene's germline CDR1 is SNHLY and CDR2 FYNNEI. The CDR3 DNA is TGTGCCAGCAGTGGCGCGGGGGCAGATACGCAGTATTTT. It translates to CASSGAGADTQYF.

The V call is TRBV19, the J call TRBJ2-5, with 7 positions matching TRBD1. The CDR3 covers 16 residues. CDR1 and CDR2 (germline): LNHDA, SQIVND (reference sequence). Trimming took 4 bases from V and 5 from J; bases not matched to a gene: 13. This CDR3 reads CASSNQFRDSRETQYF. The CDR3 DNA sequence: TGTGCCAGTAGTAATCAATTTAGGGACAGTCGGGAGACCCAGTACTTC.

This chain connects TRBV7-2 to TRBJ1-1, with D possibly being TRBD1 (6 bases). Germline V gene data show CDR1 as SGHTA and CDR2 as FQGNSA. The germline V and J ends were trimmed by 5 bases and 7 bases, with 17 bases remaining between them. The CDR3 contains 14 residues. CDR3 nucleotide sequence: TGTGCCAGCAGCCGACGGGACCTCAGGGGTGAAGCTTTCTTT. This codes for CASSRRDLRGEAFF.

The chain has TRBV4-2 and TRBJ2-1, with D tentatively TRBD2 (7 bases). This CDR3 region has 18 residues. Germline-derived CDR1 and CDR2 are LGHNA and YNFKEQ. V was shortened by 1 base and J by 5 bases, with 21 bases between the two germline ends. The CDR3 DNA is TGTGCCAGCAGCCAAGTGTGGCCGGGGGGCCCCATCCACAATGAGCAGTTCTTC. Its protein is CASSQVWPGGPIHNEQFF.

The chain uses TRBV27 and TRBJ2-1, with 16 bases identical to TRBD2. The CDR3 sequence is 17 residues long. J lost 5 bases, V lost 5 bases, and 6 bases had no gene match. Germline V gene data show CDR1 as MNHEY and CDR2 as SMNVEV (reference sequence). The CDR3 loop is CASSPGLAGGRDNEQFF. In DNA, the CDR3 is TGTGCCAGCAGTCCGGGACTAGCGGGGGGGCGGGACAATGAGCAGTTCTTC.